This is a list of T cell receptor beta chains from one sample in a study of OX40 agonist ivuxolimab in advanced cancers. Clones were sequenced by immunoSEQ multiplex PCR, and TCRdb holds only the in-frame ones, with some missing. The sample includes about 88,000 clones, roughly 85% of them seen just once. The source was CD4+ or CD8+ T cells sorted from blood, collected in a trial of the OX40 agonist ivuxolimab. All receptors derive from an adult with an advanced solid tumor such as melanoma, head and neck, liver or kidney cancer. CDR3s include the opening cysteine and the closing phenylalanine or tryptophan. D genes are given only for firm matches. Rows give clone size only sometimes, using once, few, many, or a class for an expanded clone.

TGCGCCAGCAGCTTGGAGGGGGATACGCAGTATTTT	CASSLEGDTQYF	TRBV5-1	TRBJ2-3	NA	NA
TGTGCCTCCCAATGGGACGGACGCTACGAGCAGTACTTC	CASQWDGRYEQYF	TRBV30	TRBJ2-7	NA	NA
TGTGCCAGCAGCCAAGCGACTAGCTCCTCCTACGAGCAGTACTTC	CASSQATSSSYEQYF	TRBV4-2	TRBJ2-7	NA	TRBD2
TGTGCCAGCAGGCAGACAGGGGCGGCCGAGCAGTACTTC	CASRQTGAAEQYF	TRBV6-1	TRBJ2-7	NA	TRBD1
TGCGCCAGCAGCCTACCTCGAGCAACGGGCGGGACTGAAGCTTTCTTT	CASSLPRATGGTEAFF	TRBV5-1	TRBJ1-1	NA	NA
TGCAGCGGTGTAATTATTCATAGTCTTGGAAACACCATATATTTT	CSGVIIHSLGNTIYF	TRBV29-1	TRBJ1-3	NA	NA
TGTGCCAGCAGTTACGGGGGACCGAACACCGGGGAGCTGTTTTTT	CASSYGGPNTGELFF	TRBV6-6	TRBJ2-2	NA	NA
TGTGCCAGTAGTATGCGCGGTGTAAACTATGGCTACACCTTC	CASSMRGVNYGYTF	TRBV19	TRBJ1-2	NA	NA
TGTGCCAGCAGTCACAGGGGTCCCAACGAGCAGTACTTC	CASSHRGPNEQYF	TRBV7-9	TRBJ2-7	NA	TRBD1
TGTGCCAGCAGCTTAACCCCGGGGACTGAAGCTTTCTTT	CASSLTPGTEAFF	TRBV7-3	TRBJ1-1	NA	NA
TGTGCCAGCAGCATTTCACCCCCGGACGAGCAGTACTTC	CASSISPPDEQYF	TRBV5-6	TRBJ2-7	NA	NA
TGTGCCAGCAGTGCGGGACACTCCTATGGCTACACCTTC	CASSAGHSYGYTF	TRBV6-1	TRBJ1-2	once	NA
TGCGCCAGCAGCTTGGTGGTAGCGGGAGAAAATGAGCAGTTCTTC	CASSLVVAGENEQFF	TRBV5-1	TRBJ2-1	NA	TRBD2
TGTGCCAGCAGCGGTAGAGGTTCAGGGGTGTACGAGCAGTACTTC	CASSGRGSGVYEQYF	TRBV11-1	TRBJ2-7	once	NA
TGTGCCTCTTCTACTTCTTTTGATCAGCCCCAGCATTTT	CASSTSFDQPQHF	TRBV30	TRBJ1-5	NA	NA
TGTGCCAGTAGTATTGGGTATCTGAACACTGAAGCTTTCTTT	CASSIGYLNTEAFF	TRBV19	TRBJ1-1	NA	NA
TGTGCCAGCAGTGTCAGGCAGGGCGGCACTGAAGCTTTCTTT	CASSVRQGGTEAFF	TRBV2	TRBJ1-1	NA	NA
TGTGCCAGCTCACCATCACGGGTGGCTCAGCCCCAGCATTTT	CASSPSRVAQPQHF	TRBV18	TRBJ1-5	few	NA
TGCGCCAGCAGCTTGGCCTCGGCGGCGAGCACAGATACGCAGTATTTT	CASSLASAASTDTQYF	TRBV5-1	TRBJ2-3	NA	NA
TGTGCCAGGACAGGGGGAGGGAACAATCAGCCCCAGCATTTT	CARTGGGNNQPQHF	TRBV6-5	TRBJ1-5	NA	TRBD1
TGTGCCAGCAGGGCACACCCCGGGACAGGGGAGAACACCGGGGAGCTGTTTTTT	CASRAHPGTGENTGELFF	TRBV2	TRBJ2-2	once	TRBD1
TGTGCCAGCAGCTCCAGGCGACCATACGAGCAGTACTTC	CASSSRRPYEQYF	TRBV7-9	TRBJ2-7	NA	NA
TGTGCCAGCAGCACTGGGACAGCCCCAAGCTCCTACAATGAGCAGTTCTTC	CASSTGTAPSSYNEQFF	TRBV5-4	TRBJ2-1	once	TRBD1
TGCGCCAGCAGCGAGGAGGGTTCGGCTACGCAGTATTTT	CASSEEGSATQYF	TRBV5-1	TRBJ2-3	NA	NA
TGTGCCAGCAGTAAGGGTTTGGGAAACTATGGCTACACCTTC	CASSKGLGNYGYTF	TRBV9	TRBJ1-2	NA	NA
TGTGCCAGCACCCCCCGCTCTGGGGCCAACGTCCTGACTTTC	CASTPRSGANVLTF	TRBV2	TRBJ2-6	NA	NA
TGTGCCAGTAGTGTGAGGACACAGGGCGTCTATGGCTACACCTTC	CASSVRTQGVYGYTF	TRBV19	TRBJ1-2	NA	NA
TGTGCCAGCAGTTCGATGACTAGCGTAAATGAGCAGTTCTTC	CASSSMTSVNEQFF	TRBV27	TRBJ2-1	NA	TRBD2
TGTGCCAGCTCACCACCCCAGAAGCCCCTAGGGGGCGAGCAGTACTTC	CASSPPQKPLGGEQYF	TRBV18	TRBJ2-7	NA	NA
TGTGCCAGCAGTGAAAGGGCAGGTGTCTATCAGCCCCAGCATTTT	CASSERAGVYQPQHF	TRBV6-1	TRBJ1-5	NA	NA
TGCGCCAGCAGCTTCGGGGGGCAGGGTGACACTGAAGCTTTCTTT	CASSFGGQGDTEAFF	TRBV5-1	TRBJ1-1	NA	NA
TGCGCCAGCAGCAAAGAGACAGGGACAGATACGCAGTATTTT	CASSKETGTDTQYF	TRBV4-3	TRBJ2-3	NA	TRBD1
TGCGCCAGCAGCTGGGGGCACGGCGATACGCAGTATTTT	CASSWGHGDTQYF	TRBV5-1	TRBJ2-3	NA	NA
TGTGCCAGCAGCGGATGGGGACTTGACACAGATACGCAGTATTTT	CASSGWGLDTDTQYF	TRBV9	TRBJ2-3	NA	NA
TGTGCCAGCTCACCGCCCGTGGGGGGGGGCGAAAAACTGTTTTTT	CASSPPVGGGEKLFF	TRBV18	TRBJ1-4	once	NA
TGCGCCAGCAGCCCCCGACTAGCGGGAGGGGCCGGGGAGCTGTTTTTT	CASSPRLAGGAGELFF	TRBV5-1	TRBJ2-2	NA	TRBD2
TGTGCCAGCAGCTTGGAGCAGATCCAAGAGACCCAGTACTTC	CASSLEQIQETQYF	TRBV5-6	TRBJ2-5	NA	NA
TGTGCCAGCACTTCCGGGACAGGGGGTTACAATGAGCAGTTCTTC	CASTSGTGGYNEQFF	TRBV6-1	TRBJ2-1	NA	TRBD1
TGTGCCAGCAGTGAACGCCCCGGGACAATTACGCTTAATGAAAAACTGTTTTTT	CASSERPGTITLNEKLFF	TRBV6-1	TRBJ1-4	NA	NA